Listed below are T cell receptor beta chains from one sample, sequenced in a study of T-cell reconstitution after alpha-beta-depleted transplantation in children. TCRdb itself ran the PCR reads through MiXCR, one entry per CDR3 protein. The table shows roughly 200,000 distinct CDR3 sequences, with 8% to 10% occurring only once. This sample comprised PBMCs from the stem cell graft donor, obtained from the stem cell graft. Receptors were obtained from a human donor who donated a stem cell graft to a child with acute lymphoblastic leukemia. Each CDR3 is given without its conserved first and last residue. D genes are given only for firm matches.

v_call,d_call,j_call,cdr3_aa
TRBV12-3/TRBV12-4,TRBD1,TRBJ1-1,ASNPTGNRNTEAF
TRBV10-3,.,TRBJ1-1,AISQGLGTEAF
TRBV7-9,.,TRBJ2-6,ASSLNSISGANVLT
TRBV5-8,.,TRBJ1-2,ASSLLLTAGEVYGYT
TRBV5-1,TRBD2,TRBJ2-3,ASSLVVAGRSTDTQY
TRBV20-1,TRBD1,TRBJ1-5,SVTGGGKPQH
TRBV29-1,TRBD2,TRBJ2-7,SVPAGLLAYEQY
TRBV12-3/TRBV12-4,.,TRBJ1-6,ASRFWTDNSPLH
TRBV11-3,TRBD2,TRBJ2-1,ASSPGTRGNNEQF
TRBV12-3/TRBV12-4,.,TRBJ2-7,ASSLSSGANYEQY
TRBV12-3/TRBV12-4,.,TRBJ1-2,ASLTDYSAGYT
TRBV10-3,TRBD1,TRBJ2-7,AISPTGGDEQY
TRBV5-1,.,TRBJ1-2,ASSTSDGYYGYT
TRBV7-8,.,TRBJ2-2,ASSLGWGTGELF
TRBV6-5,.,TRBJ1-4,ASSYEGTSNEKLF